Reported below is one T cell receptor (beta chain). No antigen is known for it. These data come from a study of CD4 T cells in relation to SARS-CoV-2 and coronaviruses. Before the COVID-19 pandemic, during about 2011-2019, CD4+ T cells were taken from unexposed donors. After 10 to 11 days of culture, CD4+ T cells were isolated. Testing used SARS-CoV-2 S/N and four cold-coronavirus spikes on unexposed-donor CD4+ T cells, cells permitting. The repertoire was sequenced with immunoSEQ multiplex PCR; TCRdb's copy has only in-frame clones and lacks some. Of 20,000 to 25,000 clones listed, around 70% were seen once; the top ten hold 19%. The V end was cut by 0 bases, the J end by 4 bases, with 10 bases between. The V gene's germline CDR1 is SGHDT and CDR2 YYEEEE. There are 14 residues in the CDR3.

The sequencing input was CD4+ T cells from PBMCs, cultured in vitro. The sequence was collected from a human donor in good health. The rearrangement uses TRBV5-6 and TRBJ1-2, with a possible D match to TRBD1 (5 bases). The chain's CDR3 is CASSLAGYPYGYTF. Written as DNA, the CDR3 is TGTGCCAGCAGCTTGGCAGGGTACCCCTATGGCTACACCTTC.